A selection of T cell receptor beta chains follows, all from one sample in a study of shared clonotypes between healthy human individuals. Produced via immunoSEQ multiplex PCR; TCRdb's table is partial and in-frame only. The sample has 2 million or so clones; 85% to 95% are singletons. Specimen: naive CD8+ T cells sorted from blood. The receptors originated from a young man in good health. Both conserved end residues are part of each CDR3. D genes are given only for firm matches. The listing skips clone size in some rows; elsewhere it reads once, few, many or a size class.

v_call: TRBV9; d_call: .; clone_size: .; j_call: TRBJ2-7; cdr3_nt: TGTGCCAGCAGCGTAGCGGCAGGAGGGTACGAGCAGTACTTC; cdr3_aa: CASSVAAGGYEQYF
v_call: TRBV7-6; d_call: .; clone_size: .; j_call: TRBJ2-1; cdr3_nt: TGTGCCAGCAGCTCCGAACCGCGCGACGGCGACAATGAGCAGTTCTTC; cdr3_aa: CASSSEPRDGDNEQFF
v_call: TRBV9; d_call: TRBD1; clone_size: once; j_call: TRBJ1-2; cdr3_nt: TGTGCCAGCAGCGTAGAAACAGGGGTTGCCTATGGCTACACCTTC; cdr3_aa: CASSVETGVAYGYTF
v_call: TRBV27; d_call: .; clone_size: .; j_call: TRBJ1-5; cdr3_nt: TGTGCCAGCAGTTTATCTGCGGGGTTGATCGATCAGCCCCAGCATTTT; cdr3_aa: CASSLSAGLIDQPQHF
v_call: TRBV19; d_call: .; clone_size: .; j_call: TRBJ2-7; cdr3_nt: TGTGCCAGTAGTATACAAGTGACATCATACGAGCAGTACTTC; cdr3_aa: CASSIQVTSYEQYF
v_call: TRBV27; d_call: .; clone_size: .; j_call: TRBJ2-4; cdr3_nt: TGTGCCAGCAGTCCCGGGACAATAGCCAAAAACATTCAGTACTTC; cdr3_aa: CASSPGTIAKNIQYF
v_call: TRBV7-8; d_call: .; clone_size: .; j_call: TRBJ2-7; cdr3_nt: TGTGCCAGCAGCCCAGACTCGTTCGAGCAGTACTTC; cdr3_aa: CASSPDSFEQYF
v_call: TRBV27; d_call: TRBD2; clone_size: .; j_call: TRBJ2-7; cdr3_nt: TGTGCCAGCAGTTACAGTAGCGGGCCCTTCTCCTACGAGCAGTACTTC; cdr3_aa: CASSYSSGPFSYEQYF
v_call: TRBV4-2; d_call: .; clone_size: .; j_call: TRBJ2-2; cdr3_nt: TGTGCCAGCAGCCTGAACACCGGGGAGCTGTTTTTT; cdr3_aa: CASSLNTGELFF
v_call: TRBV2; d_call: .; clone_size: .; j_call: TRBJ2-2; cdr3_nt: TGTGCCAGCAGTGTCCCAGGGGGGGCCGGGGAGCTGTTTTTT; cdr3_aa: CASSVPGGAGELFF
v_call: TRBV7-9; d_call: TRBD1; clone_size: .; j_call: TRBJ2-1; cdr3_nt: TGTGCCAGCAGTCCAACCGTGGGACAGGGCAATAATGAGCAGTTCTTC; cdr3_aa: CASSPTVGQGNNEQFF
v_call: TRBV19; d_call: TRBD2; clone_size: .; j_call: TRBJ2-2; cdr3_nt: TGTGCCAGCCGACTAGCGTGGGACACCGGGGAGCTGTTTTTT; cdr3_aa: CASRLAWDTGELFF
v_call: TRBV7-6; d_call: .; clone_size: .; j_call: TRBJ2-7; cdr3_nt: TGTGCCAGCAGCCCCAGTGTTGGGCGAGAGCAGTACTTC; cdr3_aa: CASSPSVGREQYF
v_call: TRBV27; d_call: .; clone_size: .; j_call: TRBJ2-1; cdr3_nt: TGTGCCAGCAGTGCGATCGGGGAGAGCTCCTACAATGAGCAGTTCTTC; cdr3_aa: CASSAIGESSYNEQFF
v_call: TRBV5-4; d_call: .; clone_size: .; j_call: TRBJ1-2; cdr3_nt: TGTGCCAGCAGCTTCGGCCAGGAAAACTATGGCTACACCTTC; cdr3_aa: CASSFGQENYGYTF
v_call: TRBV7-9; d_call: TRBD2; clone_size: .; j_call: TRBJ2-5; cdr3_nt: TGTGCCAGCAGCTTAGATGGGCTAGCGGGGCCACAAGAGACCCAGTACTTC; cdr3_aa: CASSLDGLAGPQETQYF
v_call: TRBV2; d_call: TRBD1; clone_size: .; j_call: TRBJ2-7; cdr3_nt: TGTGCCAGCAGTGTCCCCAGGGGGTCCTACGAGCAGTACTTC; cdr3_aa: CASSVPRGSYEQYF
v_call: TRBV4-2; d_call: .; clone_size: .; j_call: TRBJ1-3; cdr3_nt: TGTGCCAGCAGCCAAGATTGGGGCACCTCTGGAAACACCATATATTTT; cdr3_aa: CASSQDWGTSGNTIYF
v_call: TRBV7-8; d_call: TRBD2; clone_size: .; j_call: TRBJ2-2; cdr3_nt: TGTGCCAGCAGCCTGGGACTAGCGTCTAACACCGGGGAGCTGTTTTTT; cdr3_aa: CASSLGLASNTGELFF
v_call: TRBV27; d_call: .; clone_size: .; j_call: TRBJ2-2; cdr3_nt: TGTGCCAGCAGTAAGAACACCGGGGAGCTGTTTTTT; cdr3_aa: CASSKNTGELFF
v_call: TRBV7-9; d_call: TRBD2; clone_size: .; j_call: TRBJ2-7; cdr3_nt: TGTGCCAGCAGCCCACCTAGCGGGGCTTTATCCTACGAGCAGTACTTC; cdr3_aa: CASSPPSGALSYEQYF
v_call: TRBV19; d_call: .; clone_size: .; j_call: TRBJ2-7; cdr3_nt: TGTGCCAGTTGGGCCCTATCAAACTCCGAGCAGTACTTC; cdr3_aa: CASWALSNSEQYF
v_call: TRBV10-2; d_call: .; clone_size: .; j_call: TRBJ2-3; cdr3_nt: TGCGCCAGCTTAGGCTCCCCTACGCAGTATTTT; cdr3_aa: CASLGSPTQYF
v_call: TRBV28; d_call: .; clone_size: .; j_call: TRBJ2-2; cdr3_nt: TGTGCCAGCGGGGCTTCAGGGTTCACCGGGGAGCTGTTTTTT; cdr3_aa: CASGASGFTGELFF
v_call: TRBV5-1; d_call: .; clone_size: .; j_call: TRBJ2-1; cdr3_nt: TGCGCCAGCAGCTTGGTCGGCGGGGATGAGCAGTTCTTC; cdr3_aa: CASSLVGGDEQFF
v_call: TRBV7-3; d_call: TRBD1; clone_size: .; j_call: TRBJ2-2; cdr3_nt: TGTGCCAGCAGCCCAAACCCCGGGACAGGGATCACCGGGGAGCTGTTTTTT; cdr3_aa: CASSPNPGTGITGELFF
v_call: TRBV10-1; d_call: TRBD1; clone_size: .; j_call: TRBJ2-7; cdr3_nt: TGCGCCAGCAGTGAGTCGAGGGGACAGGTGACAGCCCCCTACGAGCAGTACTTC; cdr3_aa: CASSESRGQVTAPYEQYF
v_call: TRBV30; d_call: TRBD2; clone_size: .; j_call: TRBJ2-1; cdr3_nt: TGTGCCTGGAGTGTAGGCAGGGACTACGGGCAGTTCTTC; cdr3_aa: CAWSVGRDYGQFF